Here is one TCR beta chain with its context. The sample is drawn from a study of monozygotic twins with inflammatory bowel disease. TCRdb reanalyzed the 5' RACE reads, giving one entry per CDR3 protein sequence and no DNA. This sample's clone table lists roughly 150,000 distinct CDR3 sequences. CDR3 length: 16 residues. Germline assignment: CDR1 SSHAT and CDR2 FNYEAQ (reference sequence). The clonotype was recovered from a human donor with ulcerative colitis or Crohn's disease, or a healthy co-twin of an affected twin (not recorded which). J is TRBJ2-2 and V is TRBV7-7. The sequenced sample was blood. CDR3 sequence reads: CASSSLDGATTGELFF.